A single sample is the source of the 11 T cell receptor beta chains below, sequenced in a study of post-analysis software for immune sequencing data. The TCR beta cDNA libraries carried unique molecular identifiers. Via MiXCR, TCRdb re-called the PCR reads, giving one row per CDR3 protein. The data contain approximately 730,000 distinct CDR3 sequences, less than 35% of them seen just once; the ten biggest clones take up roughly 0.57%. Study-level findings and limits: TRBV segments more frequent in patients than in controls numbered several and included TRBV5-6, TRBV5-1 and TRBV20-1.

No antigen has been identified for these receptors. The sequenced material came from blood. Every receptor here comes from a girl between 5 and 17 years old with multiple sclerosis.

The V and J genes are TRBV11-2 and TRBJ1-1; TRBD1 agrees at 12 bases. CDR1 is SGHAT, CDR2 FQNNGV, per germline. Germline trimming cut 6 bases from V and 5 bases from J; bases unmatched to any gene: 7. The CDR3 is 15 amino acids. The CDR3 protein is CASRGQGAVVTEAFF. DNA of the CDR3: TGTGCCAGCAGGGGACAGGGGGCGGTGGTTACTGAAGCTTTCTTT. The full variable domain, with the rest looked up from reference TRBV11-2 and TRBJ1-1, is EAGVAQSPRYKIIEKRQSVAFWCNPISGHATLYWYQQILGQGPKLLIQFQNNGVVDDSQLPKDRFSAERLKGVDSTLKIQPAKLEDSAVYLCASRGQGAVVTEAFFGQGTRLTVV.

Notes on this clonotype: A junction boundary mismatches the germline segment, possibly from a read error. This chain uses TRBV5-1 with TRBJ1-4; weak D call: TRBD1 (5 bases). Germline CDR1 and CDR2: SGHRS and YFSETQ. The length of the CDR3 is 16 residues. DNA for the CDR3: TGCGCCAGCAGCCCACCGGAGGGCGGGGGTAATGAAAAACGGTTTTTT. This codes for CASSPPEGGGNEKRFF.

This clonotype was found a few times. Compared with germline, one end of the junction differs, possibly owing to a read error. The chain links TRBV20-1 to TRBJ2-3; D may be TRBD2 (6 bases). Germline V CDR1 and CDR2: DFQATT, SNEGSKA (reference sequence). The CDR3 totals 13 residues. The CDR3 coding sequence is TGCAGTGCCAGAGGACGGGGGATTGATACGCAGTATTTT. This translates into CSARGRGIDTQYF.

This clonotype was observed a handful of times. This chain connects TRBV5-1 to TRBJ2-1; TRBD2 aligns across 10 bases. The J segment lost 8 bases and the V segment lost 4 bases, leaving 12 bases of the junction unmatched. The CDR3 contains 16 residues. Germline CDR1 is SGHRS and CDR2 is YFSETQ. The CDR3 is CASSPRRTSGEDEQFF. CDR3 nucleotide sequence: TGCGCCAGCAGCCCGAGACGGACTAGCGGCGAGGATGAGCAGTTCTTC.

This clonotype was counted only a few times. The chain links TRBV6-2 or TRBV6-3 to TRBJ2-1; TRBD2 matches 8 bases. CDR1 is MNHEY and CDR2 is SVGEGT in the germline V gene. This CDR3 has 16 amino acids. The junction had 7 bases not matched to a gene; V was cut back by 6 bases and J by 0 bases. CDR3 loop: CASRPIAGSSYNEQFF. CDR3 DNA sequence: TGTGCCAGCAGGCCCATAGCGGGGAGCTCCTACAATGAGCAGTTCTTC.

This clonotype was seen more than once but under ten times. This chain uses TRBV4-1 with TRBJ2-5, with TRBD2 as a possible D gene (5 bases). The CDR3 totals 14 residues. The germline V gene has CDR1 MGHRA and CDR2 YSYEKL. V dropped 4 bases and J dropped 2 bases, with 11 bases sitting between them. CDR3 bases: TGCGCCAGCAGCCCGTTAACTAGGCAAGAGACCCAGTACTTC. Protein: CASSPLTRQETQYF.

In this sample, this clonotype turned up many times. The chain uses TRBV29-1 and TRBJ2-7; 9 bases align to TRBD1. After removal of 6 bases from V and 6 bases from J, the junction contained 12 bases not matched to a gene. This CDR3 is built from 14 residues. CDR1 is SQVTM and CDR2 is ANQGSEA in the germline V gene. This CDR3 reads CSVTGQGEVIEQYF. The CDR3 DNA reads as TGCAGCGTCACGGGACAGGGTGAGGTTATCGAGCAGTACTTC.

This clonotype was seen repeatedly, ten times or more. The rearrangement joins TRBV20-1 to TRBJ2-1; D gene ambiguous. With 1 base removed from V and 7 bases from J, the gap between germline ends came to 5 bases. Germline loops: CDR1 DFQATT, CDR2 SNEGSKA (reference sequence). The CDR3 consists of 11 residues. The CDR3 bases are TGCAGTGCTAGAGGTGGGAATGAGCAGTTCTTC. Translating gives CSARGGNEQFF.

This clonotype has only a few counts. The rearrangement links TRBV5-6 to TRBJ2-3, with TRBD2 as a possible D gene (5 bases). CDR1 is SGHDT and CDR2 is YYEEEE in the germline V gene. The CDR3 is 15 amino acids. V dropped 2 bases and J dropped 1 base, with 11 bases sitting between them. DNA for the CDR3: TGTGCCAGCAGCTTTGGCGCCGGGGGCACAGATACGCAGTATTTT. It codes for CASSFGAGGTDTQYF.

This clonotype appeared once. Mismatch with germline at one junction end may stem from a read error. The rearrangement joins TRBV11-2 to TRBJ2-7, with TRBD1 matching over 10 bases. This CDR3 region has 14 residues. Germline V CDR1 and CDR2: SGHAT, FQNNGV. The CDR3 reads CACSSDRGSYEQYF. CDR3 nucleotide sequence: TGTGCCTGCAGCTCGGACAGGGGGTCCTACGAGCAGTACTTC.

This sequence joins TRBV20-1 and TRBJ2-4, with 7 bases matching TRBD1. The CDR3 covers 15 residues. V shed 5 bases and J 0 bases; nucleotides not matched to a gene: 7. From germline, CDR1 is DFQATT and CDR2 SNEGSKA (reference sequence). CDR3 bases: TGCAGTGCTGGGGGACAGCCTTCAGCCAAAAACATTCAGTACTTC. Its translation is CSAGGQPSAKNIQYF.